What follows is one T cell receptor (beta chain) and its context. Antigen unknown. These data are taken from a study of PD-1 blockade in classical Hodgkin lymphoma. Study results and caveats: Diminished baseline TCR diversity has been reported in newly diagnosed patients relative to healthy donors. Unlike CD8+ TCR diversity, which did not rise significantly by C4D1, CD4+ TCR diversity did.

Relapses following autologous stem cell transplantation were seen in all patients, with brentuximab vedotin exposure varying. Using immunoSEQ multiplex PCR, the repertoire was profiled, and TCRdb retains in-frame clones only, with some absent. Among 9,000 to 13,000 clones listed, approximately 75% were seen once. The CDR3 consists of 17 residues. After removal of 2 bases from V and 1 base from J, the junction contained 8 bases not matched to a gene. Looked up from germline, CDR1 is SGHKS and CDR2 is YYEKEE (reference sequence). This clonotype originated in a human donor with classical Hodgkin lymphoma. J is TRBJ1-3 and V is TRBV5-5, with 8 bases matching TRBD1. The sequences come from peripheral blood mononuclear cells (PBMCs), collected at baseline. DNA for the CDR3: TGTGCCAGCAGCTTAGAGAGACAGGGGATATCTGGAAACACCATATATTTT. This sequence encodes CASSLERQGISGNTIYF.